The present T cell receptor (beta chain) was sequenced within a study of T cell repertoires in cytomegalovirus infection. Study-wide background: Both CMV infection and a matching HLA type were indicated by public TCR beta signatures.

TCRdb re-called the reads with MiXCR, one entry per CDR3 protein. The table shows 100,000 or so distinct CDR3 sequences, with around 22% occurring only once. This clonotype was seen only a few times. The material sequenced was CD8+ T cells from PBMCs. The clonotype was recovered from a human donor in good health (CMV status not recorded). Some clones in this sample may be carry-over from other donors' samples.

This chain's CDR3 is CASSLAGTSADVEQFF. The CDR3 DNA reads TGTGCCAGCAGCTTAGCGGGGACTAGCGCCGACGTTGAGCAGTTCTTC. The chain employs TRBV11-2 and TRBJ2-1; 10 nucleotides align to TRBD2. V lost 1 base and J lost 9; bases outside the gene matches: 9. CDR3 length: 16 residues. The germline gives CDR1 SGHAT, CDR2 FQNNGV.